The 5 T cell receptor beta chains reported below all come from one sample, sequenced in a study of blood T cell repertoires in COVID-19 (dated by TCRdb to the early 2020s). The receptor library was made with the immunoSEQ multiplex PCR assay. Here the immuneACCESS table is served through TCRdb, limited to in-frame sequences with V and J called. Missing clones are a known gap in these copies; in checked studies unresolved V genes cover under half, and the rest lacks a known reason. This sample gives roughly 230,000 clones in total; approximately 86% of them show up just once. The ten largest clones take up over 0.55% of the sample. Sequencing was done on a sample of peripheral blood. These receptors were collected from a human donor in a cohort sampled during active COVID-19.

The gene calls are TRBV6-1 and TRBJ1-1; D might be TRBD1 (5 bases). The germline V and J ends were trimmed by 0 bases and 1 base, with 9 bases remaining between them. Germline V lookup: CDR1 MNHNS, CDR2 SASEGT. This CDR3 contains 15 residues. The CDR3 spells CASSEAWQGNTEAFF. The DNA of the CDR3 is TGTGCCAGCAGTGAAGCCTGGCAGGGGAACACTGAAGCTTTCTTT.

The rearrangement uses TRBV19 and TRBJ2-7, with TRBD1 identical over 8 bases. The CDR3 is 11 amino acids. Germline CDR1 reads LNHDA; CDR2 reads SQIVND (reference sequence). Written as DNA, the CDR3 is TGTTCGACCCAGGGGGCGCGCGAGCAGTACTTC. Residues: CSTQGAREQYF.

V is TRBV9 and J is TRBJ1-2; D possibly corresponds to TRBD1 (5 bases). Per germline, CDR1 SGDLS and CDR2 YYNGEE. The CDR3 covers 13 residues. The germline V and J ends were trimmed by 0 bases and 9 bases, with 12 bases remaining between them. The chain's CDR3 is CASSVDQGGSYTF. The CDR3 DNA reads as TGTGCCAGCAGCGTAGATCAGGGTGGAAGCTACACCTTC.

The chain couples TRBV4-2 to TRBJ1-3; 9 bases map to TRBD1. Unmatched junction bases numbered 5, after V lost 0 bases and J lost 5 bases. The CDR3 is made up of 16 amino acids. CDR1 is LGHNA, CDR2 YNFKEQ, per germline. CDR3 in DNA: TGTGCCAGCAGCCAAGATGGGACAGGGCATCGAAACACCATATATTTT. Translating it yields CASSQDGTGHRNTIYF.

The CDR3 here is CASSRLAFEGNQPQHF. The CDR3 DNA sequence: TGTGCCAGCAGTCGACTCGCGTTCGAGGGCAATCAGCCCCAGCATTTT. The chain joins TRBV6-6 to TRBJ1-5; D gene uncertain. Germline V gene data show CDR1 as MNHNY and CDR2 as SVGAGI (reference sequence). The ends were cut back, 5 bases at V and 2 bases at J, with 16 bases in the middle. The CDR3 totals 16 residues.